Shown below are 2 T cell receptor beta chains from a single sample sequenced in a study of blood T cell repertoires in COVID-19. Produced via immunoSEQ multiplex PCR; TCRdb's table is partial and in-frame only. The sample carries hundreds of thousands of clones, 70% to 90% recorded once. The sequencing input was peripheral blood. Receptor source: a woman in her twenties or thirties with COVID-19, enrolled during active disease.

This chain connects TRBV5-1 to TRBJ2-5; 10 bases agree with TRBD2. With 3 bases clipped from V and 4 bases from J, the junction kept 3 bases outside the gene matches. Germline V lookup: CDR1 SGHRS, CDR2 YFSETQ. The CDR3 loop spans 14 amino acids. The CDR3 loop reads CASSSGLASETQYF. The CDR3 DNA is TGCGCCAGCAGCTCGGGACTAGCGTCAGAGACCCAGTACTTC.

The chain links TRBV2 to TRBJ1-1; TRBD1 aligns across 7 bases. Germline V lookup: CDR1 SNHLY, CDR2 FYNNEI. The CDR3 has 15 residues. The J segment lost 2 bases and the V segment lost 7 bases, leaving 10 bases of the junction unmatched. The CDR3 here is CASTPQTGSNTEAFF. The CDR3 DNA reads TGTGCCAGCACCCCCCAGACAGGGTCTAACACTGAAGCTTTCTTT.